This is a list of T cell receptor beta chains from one sample in a study of T cells in Graves' hyperthyroidism and ophthalmopathy. MiXCR, run by TCRdb on the multiplex PCR reads, gives a single entry per CDR3 protein. In the table there are around 690,000 distinct CDR3 sequences, 15% to 20% of which are singletons. The specimen was blood. These receptors all stem from a man aged 50 or older with Graves' hyperthyroidism. Both conserved end residues are part of each CDR3. A D gene is named only where the DNA matches it firmly. The listing skips clone size in some rows; elsewhere it reads once, few, many or a size class.

abundance: many; d_gene: TRBD1; j_gene: TRBJ2-1; v_gene: TRBV11-2; CDR3nt: TGTGCCAGCAGCCAGGGGGTAGTTCCCTACAATGAGCAGTTCTTC; CDR3aa: CASSQGVVPYNEQFF
abundance: NA; d_gene: NA; j_gene: TRBJ2-2; v_gene: TRBV11-2; CDR3nt: TGTGCCAGCAGCTACCCTCTCAGAAAGGGATTGAACACCGGGGAGCTGTTTTTT; CDR3aa: CASSYPLRKGLNTGELFF
abundance: many; d_gene: NA; j_gene: TRBJ1-1; v_gene: TRBV7-9; CDR3nt: TGTGCCAGCAGTAGTATGAACACTGAAGCTTTCTTT; CDR3aa: CASSSMNTEAFF
abundance: many; d_gene: TRBD2; j_gene: TRBJ2-1; v_gene: TRBV5-1; CDR3nt: TGCGCCAGCAGCCCTTTGGCGGGAGTATCAAATGAGCAGTTCTTC; CDR3aa: CASSPLAGVSNEQFF
abundance: many; d_gene: NA; j_gene: TRBJ1-1; v_gene: TRBV7-9; CDR3nt: TGTGCCAGCAGCTCCTGGACGGAGAACACTGAAGCTTTCTTT; CDR3aa: CASSSWTENTEAFF
abundance: NA; d_gene: NA; j_gene: TRBJ2-5; v_gene: TRBV29-1; CDR3nt: TGCAGCATTGCTGAGCGCTTCGAGACCCAGTACTTC; CDR3aa: CSIAERFETQYF
abundance: few; d_gene: NA; j_gene: TRBJ1-2; v_gene: TRBV19; CDR3nt: TGTGCCAGTAGTATAGCGCGGGGGATCGGCTATGGCTACACCTTC; CDR3aa: CASSIARGIGYGYTF
abundance: many; d_gene: NA; j_gene: TRBJ2-5; v_gene: TRBV10-3; CDR3nt: TGTGCCTGCCGGGTAGCGGATGAGGGGGAGACCCAGTACTTC; CDR3aa: CACRVADEGETQYF
abundance: NA; d_gene: NA; j_gene: TRBJ2-1; v_gene: TRBV9; CDR3nt: TGTGCCAGCAGCGTATCCGCCGGATATTACAATGAGCAGTTCTTC; CDR3aa: CASSVSAGYYNEQFF
abundance: NA; d_gene: NA; j_gene: TRBJ1-1; v_gene: TRBV7-6; CDR3nt: TGTGCCAGCAGCTATCAGGGAGGAGTGACTGAAGCTTTCTTT; CDR3aa: CASSYQGGVTEAFF
abundance: many; d_gene: NA; j_gene: TRBJ2-2; v_gene: TRBV7-9; CDR3nt: TGTGCCACCTCGCATGGGCAGGTCACCGGGGAGCTGTTTTTT; CDR3aa: CATSHGQVTGELFF
abundance: many; d_gene: TRBD2; j_gene: TRBJ2-5; v_gene: TRBV5-1; CDR3nt: TGCGCCAGCACCAAAACATTGGGACTAGCGGAGAGGGAGACCCAGTACTTC; CDR3aa: CASTKTLGLAERETQYF
abundance: many; d_gene: TRBD2; j_gene: TRBJ2-3; v_gene: TRBV7-6; CDR3nt: TGTGCCAGCAGCTGGGGACTAGCGGGAGCCGTAGATACGCAGTATTTT; CDR3aa: CASSWGLAGAVDTQYF
abundance: few; d_gene: NA; j_gene: TRBJ1-5; v_gene: TRBV19; CDR3nt: TGTGCCAGTAGTCCTGAGGCAGGGATGGAGGATCAGCCCCAGCATTTT; CDR3aa: CASSPEAGMEDQPQHF
abundance: few; d_gene: NA; j_gene: TRBJ2-4; v_gene: TRBV24-1; CDR3nt: TGTGCCACCAGTGATTCTTGGGGCGCGGGAAACATTCAGTACTTC; CDR3aa: CATSDSWGAGNIQYF
abundance: NA; d_gene: NA; j_gene: TRBJ2-1; v_gene: TRBV2; CDR3nt: TGTGCCACCCCTGGTCGGGTCTACAATGAGCAGTTCTTC; CDR3aa: CATPGRVYNEQFF
abundance: many; d_gene: NA; j_gene: TRBJ2-5; v_gene: TRBV7-9; CDR3nt: TGTGCCAGCAGCTTAGCGCGGAGGAGAGGAGAGACCCAGTACTTC; CDR3aa: CASSLARRRGETQYF
abundance: few; d_gene: NA; j_gene: TRBJ2-3; v_gene: TRBV5-1; CDR3nt: TGCGCCAGCAGGATCGATAGCACTAGCACAGATACGCAGTATTTT; CDR3aa: CASRIDSTSTDTQYF
abundance: many; d_gene: NA; j_gene: TRBJ1-5; v_gene: TRBV20-1; CDR3nt: TGCAGTGCTGGGGACGGGTGGCAGCCCCAGCATTTT; CDR3aa: CSAGDGWQPQHF
abundance: few; d_gene: NA; j_gene: TRBJ2-1; v_gene: TRBV10-3; CDR3nt: TGTGCCATCAGTGAGTCGCTGGGGACCATCAATGAGCAGTTCTTC; CDR3aa: CAISESLGTINEQFF
abundance: NA; d_gene: TRBD1; j_gene: TRBJ2-3; v_gene: TRBV19; CDR3nt: TGTGCCAGTAGTATGCCGGGACAGGGAGGGAATACGCAGTATTTT; CDR3aa: CASSMPGQGGNTQYF
abundance: few; d_gene: NA; j_gene: TRBJ2-7; v_gene: TRBV7-8; CDR3nt: TGTGCCAGCAGCTCGTATTCGGAACTCAGGAGCTCCTACGAGCAGTACTTC; CDR3aa: CASSSYSELRSSYEQYF
abundance: NA; d_gene: TRBD1; j_gene: TRBJ1-4; v_gene: TRBV12-3/TRBV12-4; CDR3nt: TGTGCCAGCAGTTTAGTGACAGGGAAACTGTTTTTT; CDR3aa: CASSLVTGKLFF
abundance: NA; d_gene: TRBD2; j_gene: TRBJ2-7; v_gene: TRBV6-4; CDR3nt: TGTGCCAGCAGCGGACTAGCGCGGAACGAGCAGTACTTC; CDR3aa: CASSGLARNEQYF
abundance: few; d_gene: TRBD2; j_gene: TRBJ2-5; v_gene: TRBV28; CDR3nt: TGTGCCGGCCGGTTAGCGGGAGATTGCGAGACCCAGTACTTC; CDR3aa: CAGRLAGDCETQYF
abundance: many; d_gene: NA; j_gene: TRBJ2-1; v_gene: TRBV6-5; CDR3nt: TGTGCCAGCAGTTACCTCAGGGGCAATGAGCAGTTCTTC; CDR3aa: CASSYLRGNEQFF
abundance: many; d_gene: TRBD2; j_gene: TRBJ2-3; v_gene: TRBV7-3; CDR3nt: TGTGCCAGCAGCTTAGGAGACCAGCGGGAGAGGCAGTATTTT; CDR3aa: CASSLGDQRERQYF
abundance: few; d_gene: NA; j_gene: TRBJ2-2; v_gene: TRBV30; CDR3nt: TGTGCCTGGAGTGTACGAAGGGGGGCCTCCGGGGAGCTGTTTTTT; CDR3aa: CAWSVRRGASGELFF
abundance: NA; d_gene: NA; j_gene: TRBJ2-3; v_gene: TRBV20-1; CDR3nt: TGCAGTGCTTCCATACCCCAAACGGGAGATACGCAGTATTTT; CDR3aa: CSASIPQTGDTQYF
abundance: few; d_gene: NA; j_gene: TRBJ1-4; v_gene: TRBV4-3; CDR3nt: TGCGCCAGCAGCATCGGGACAACGGGGGGTAATGAAAAACTGTTTTTT; CDR3aa: CASSIGTTGGNEKLFF
abundance: many; d_gene: TRBD2; j_gene: TRBJ2-1; v_gene: TRBV6-1; CDR3nt: TGTGCCAGCAGGGAACTAGCGGGTACCTACAATGAGCAGTTCTTC; CDR3aa: CASRELAGTYNEQFF
abundance: NA; d_gene: NA; j_gene: TRBJ2-5; v_gene: TRBV5-1; CDR3nt: TGCGCCAGCAGCTCCCGGTTCGATTCCTTACAGGTTCCGGAGGAGACCCAGTACTTC; CDR3aa: CASSSRFDSLQVPEETQYF
abundance: few; d_gene: NA; j_gene: TRBJ2-5; v_gene: TRBV28; CDR3nt: TGTGCCAGCAGTACACCTTTGGTAGAGTACCAAGAGACCCAGTACTTC; CDR3aa: CASSTPLVEYQETQYF
abundance: NA; d_gene: TRBD2; j_gene: TRBJ2-1; v_gene: TRBV20-1; CDR3nt: TGCAGTGCTAGAGGGAGCGGGAGTGCCTACAATGAGCAGTTCTTC; CDR3aa: CSARGSGSAYNEQFF
abundance: many; d_gene: TRBD2; j_gene: TRBJ2-1; v_gene: TRBV20-1; CDR3nt: TGCAGTGCTAGTCACGGACGAGGGAGGGTCTCCTACAATGAGCAGTTCTTC; CDR3aa: CSASHGRGRVSYNEQFF
abundance: NA; d_gene: TRBD2; j_gene: TRBJ2-7; v_gene: TRBV6-1; CDR3nt: TGTGCCAGCGGAAAAAGCGGGGCCGGCTACGAGCAGTACTTC; CDR3aa: CASGKSGAGYEQYF
abundance: NA; d_gene: NA; j_gene: TRBJ2-2; v_gene: TRBV27; CDR3nt: TGTGCCACGGGAGTGCCTTTCGGGGAGCTGTTTTTT; CDR3aa: CATGVPFGELFF
abundance: many; d_gene: NA; j_gene: TRBJ1-2; v_gene: TRBV6-1; CDR3nt: TGTGCCAGCAGCCCTTACAGGGATGGCTACACCTTC; CDR3aa: CASSPYRDGYTF
abundance: NA; d_gene: TRBD1; j_gene: TRBJ1-1; v_gene: TRBV6-2/TRBV6-3; CDR3nt: TGTGCCAGCAGTTACGACAGGGGTATCACTGAAGCTTTCTTT; CDR3aa: CASSYDRGITEAFF
abundance: NA; d_gene: TRBD2; j_gene: TRBJ2-1; v_gene: TRBV20-1; CDR3nt: TGCAGTGCTGGGGGTTTTGGGGCGGGAGGTGGCAATGAGCAGTTCTTC; CDR3aa: CSAGGFGAGGGNEQFF
abundance: many; d_gene: NA; j_gene: TRBJ1-4; v_gene: TRBV11-2; CDR3nt: TGTGCCAGCAGCCTTACCCCGGCAACTAATGAAAAACTGTTTTTT; CDR3aa: CASSLTPATNEKLFF
abundance: many; d_gene: NA; j_gene: TRBJ2-7; v_gene: TRBV10-1; CDR3nt: TGTGCCAGCTCCGAAGGGTCCTCCTACGAGCAGTACTTC; CDR3aa: CASSEGSSYEQYF
abundance: few; d_gene: NA; j_gene: TRBJ2-1; v_gene: TRBV24-1; CDR3nt: TGTGCCACCAGTGATTTCACCGGGGGCTCCTACAATGAGCAGTTCTTC; CDR3aa: CATSDFTGGSYNEQFF
abundance: many; d_gene: NA; j_gene: TRBJ2-2; v_gene: TRBV12-3/TRBV12-4; CDR3nt: TGTGCCAGCAGCCGTCCTTGGGTCGGGGAGCTGTTTTTT; CDR3aa: CASSRPWVGELFF
abundance: many; d_gene: NA; j_gene: TRBJ1-1; v_gene: TRBV6-1; CDR3nt: TGTGCCAGCAGTGAAGTTGTGGGGTCTCGGACTGAAGCTTTCTTT; CDR3aa: CASSEVVGSRTEAFF
abundance: few; d_gene: TRBD2; j_gene: TRBJ2-5; v_gene: TRBV20-1; CDR3nt: TGCAGTGCTAGAGATCAGGGACTAGGTGTGGAGACCCAGTACTTC; CDR3aa: CSARDQGLGVETQYF
abundance: NA; d_gene: NA; j_gene: TRBJ1-1; v_gene: TRBV18; CDR3nt: TGTGCCAGCTCACTAACCGCAGGGGCGCGGACTGAAGCTTTCTTT; CDR3aa: CASSLTAGARTEAFF
abundance: NA; d_gene: NA; j_gene: TRBJ1-1; v_gene: TRBV5-1; CDR3nt: TGCGCCAGCAGCTTTTCGGACACTGAAGCTTTCTTT; CDR3aa: CASSFSDTEAFF
abundance: NA; d_gene: NA; j_gene: TRBJ1-1; v_gene: TRBV9; CDR3nt: TGTGCCAGCAGCCAAGTCAGGTCACGGGGCACTGAAGCTTTCTTT; CDR3aa: CASSQVRSRGTEAFF